One and the same sample provided the 20 T cell receptor beta chains below, sequenced in a study of response to subunit inactivated influenza vaccine. TCRdb reprocessed the RT-PCR reads with MiXCR, giving one entry per CDR3 protein. Among under 200,000 distinct CDR3 sequences, around 12% were seen once, and the ten largest hold 25% to 35%. This same sample was also taken into another study, of T cells expressing NK-cell markers. That paper states: TCR beta libraries carry UMIs added by 5'RACE template switching.

Here the sequenced sample was CD8+ T cells sorted from PBMCs, taken approximately 13 days after vaccination. The receptor source for this set is a man in his fifties who received an inactivated influenza vaccine.

The chain employs TRBV12-3 or TRBV12-4 and TRBJ2-3; D tentatively reads TRBD1 or TRBD2 (6 bases each). The V end was cut by 4 bases, the J end by 2 bases, with 22 bases between. This CDR3 is built from 18 residues. CDR3 residues: CASSSEGGRVTFTDTQYF. Here the CDR3 DNA reads TGTGCCAGCAGTTCAGAAGGGGGGCGGGTAACTTTCACAGATACGCAGTATTTT.

This clonotype was found a few times. The CDR3 is CASSQDYSGANVLTF. The DNA of the CDR3 is TGCGCCAGCAGCCAAGATTACTCTGGGGCCAACGTCCTGACTTTC. The gene calls are TRBV4-3 and TRBJ2-6; D unclear. Germline loops: CDR1 LGHNA, CDR2 YSLEER. The CDR3 runs 15 residues. Trimming took 0 bases from V and 0 from J, leaving 3 bases between them.

This clonotype was seen more than once but under ten times. This chain joins TRBV28 and TRBJ2-2, with TRBD2 matching over 10 bases. Germline lookup yields CDR1 MDHEN and CDR2 SYDVKM. The CDR3 totals 17 residues. J was trimmed by 1 base and V by 6 bases; bases with no gene match: 8. CDR3 nucleotide sequence: TGTGCCAGCAGGGGGCTCGTAGCGGGAGGGAACACCGGGGAGCTGTTTTTT. This sequence encodes CASRGLVAGGNTGELFF.

This clonotype came up a few times. The chain carries TRBV27 and TRBJ2-7; TRBD2 matches at 12 bases. There are 17 residues in the CDR3. Losses at the gene ends were 5 bases for V and 2 bases for J; bases not matched to a gene: 10. The germline V gene encodes CDR1 MNHEY and CDR2 SMNVEV (reference sequence). This chain's CDR3 is CASSALAGGLRAYEQYF. The CDR3, as DNA: TGTGCCAGCAGTGCCCTAGCGGGGGGGCTGAGGGCCTACGAGCAGTACTTC.

This clonotype was seen more than once but under ten times. The chain is built from TRBV18 and TRBJ1-6, with no clear D. The CDR3 covers 14 residues. With 5 bases removed from V and 5 bases from J, the gap between germline ends came to 10 bases. CDR1 is KGHSH and CDR2 is LQKENI in the germline V gene. The CDR3 protein is CASSNDGDNSPLHF. The CDR3 nucleotides are TGTGCCAGCTCAAATGACGGGGATAATTCACCCCTCCACTTT.

The chain employs TRBV20-1 and TRBJ2-1; 7 bases match TRBD1. Germline V gene data show CDR1 as DFQATT and CDR2 as SNEGSKA (reference sequence). The ends lost 5 bases at V and 3 bases at J; junction bases unmatched: 10. The CDR3 covers 15 residues. This chain's CDR3 is CSAFKGQRNYNEQFF. The CDR3, as DNA: TGCAGTGCTTTTAAGGGACAGCGAAACTACAATGAGCAGTTCTTC.

This clonotype was detected only a few times. This chain links TRBV30 with TRBJ1-2; TRBD1 matches 10 bases. The CDR3 extends over 17 amino acids. V lost 5 bases, J lost 4 bases, and 16 bases stayed unmatched. Germline V gives CDR1 GTSNPN, CDR2 SVGIG (reference sequence). CDR3 coding DNA: TGTGCCTGGTTCAATAGAACCCCGGGACAGGGGCTCTATGGCTACACCTTC. Its protein is CAWFNRTPGQGLYGYTF.

This clonotype was seen only a few times. CDR3 sequence reads: CASSLGAGWETQYF. The CDR3 region has the DNA TGTGCCAGCAGCTTAGGGGCGGGTTGGGAGACCCAGTACTTC. The chain combines TRBV7-8 with TRBJ2-5; D perhaps matches TRBD2 (5 bases). This CDR3 has 14 residues. CDR1 and CDR2 from the germline V gene are SGHVS and FQNEAQ. V lost 1 base to trimming and J lost 5 bases, with 11 bases between them.

This clonotype was recorded at least ten times. The genes are TRBV5-5 and TRBJ2-7, with D unclear. This CDR3 has 14 amino acids. V lost 0 bases to trimming and J lost 3 bases, with 10 bases between them. The germline gives CDR1 SGHKS, CDR2 YYEKEE (reference sequence). The chain's CDR3 is CASSLESEYYEQYF. CDR3 bases: TGTGCCAGCAGCTTGGAATCAGAGTACTACGAGCAGTACTTC.

This chain uses TRBV27 with TRBJ2-7; possible D gene TRBD1, 6 bases. The V gene's germline CDR1 is MNHEY and CDR2 SMNVEV (reference sequence). The CDR3 loop spans 16 amino acids. V lost 4 bases and J 3 bases, leaving 19 bases between the germline ends. DNA of the CDR3: TGTGCCAGCAGTTATACCGGGACAAGCTCCTACTACGAGCAGTACTTC. Translating it yields CASSYTGTSSYYEQYF.

This clonotype was observed a few times. The gene calls are TRBV7-6 and TRBJ2-5, with unresolved D. This CDR3 spans 17 amino acids. The germline gives CDR1 SGHVS, CDR2 FNYEAQ. V dropped 1 base and J dropped 1 base, with 16 bases sitting between them. CDR3 DNA sequence: TGTGCCAGCAGCTTAGTTGTTACAGCTAGTTTCCAAGAGACCCAGTACTTC. As protein: CASSLVVTASFQETQYF. Supplemented by reference TRBV7-6 and TRBJ2-5, the full variable domain reads GAGVSQSPRYKVTKRGQDVALRCDPISGHVSLYWYRQALGQGPEFLTYFNYEAQQDKSGLPNDRFSAERPEGSISTLTIQRTEQRDSAMYRCASSLVVTASFQETQYFGPGTRLLVL.

Regarding this clonotype: Without the conserved terminal phenylalanine or tryptophan, this CDR3 likely stems from a read error. J is TRBJ1-2 and V is TRBV24-1, with D perhaps TRBD1 (5 bases). Germline V lookup: CDR1 KGHDR, CDR2 SFDVKD. This CDR3 is built from 13 residues. Trimming shortened V by 0 bases and J by 7 bases, and 8 bases separated the two germline ends. The CDR3 DNA reads TGTGCCACCAGTGATTTGCACGGGGGTGGCTACACCTTA. Its protein product is CATSDLHGGGYTL.

The chain couples TRBV20-1 to TRBJ2-7, with D possibly TRBD1 on 5 matching bases. Looked up from germline, CDR1 is DFQATT and CDR2 is SNEGSKA (reference sequence). This CDR3 region has 15 residues. The germline V and J ends were trimmed by 6 bases and 6 bases, with 24 bases remaining between them. The CDR3 sequence: CSATTTGITPFEQYF. In nucleotides, the CDR3 is TGCAGTGCCACAACAACAGGTATCACACCCTTCGAGCAGTACTTC.

This rearrangement joins TRBV12-3 or TRBV12-4 to TRBJ1-5; 8 bases agree with TRBD1. The J segment lost 6 bases and the V segment lost 4 bases, leaving 8 bases of the junction unmatched. The CDR3 is 15 residues long. DNA of the CDR3: TGTGCCAGCAGTTCGCACGACAGGGGTATTCAGCCCCAGCATTTT. Amino acids: CASSSHDRGIQPQHF.

This clonotype showed up just a few times. The rearrangement uses TRBV15 and TRBJ1-1; tentative D call: TRBD1 (5 bases). The CDR3 length is 14 residues. V was pared by 0 bases and J by 1 base, with 6 bases between. The germline V gene encodes CDR1 LNHNV and CDR2 YYDKDF (reference sequence). CDR3: CATSRDGGNTEAFF. In nucleotides, the CDR3 is TGTGCCACCAGCAGAGATGGGGGGAACACTGAAGCTTTCTTT. Full variable domain (missing parts from reference TRBV15 and TRBJ1-1): DAMVIQNPRYQVTQFGKPVTLSCSQTLNHNVMYWYQQKSSQAPKLLFHYYDKDFNNEADTPDNFQSRRPNTSFCFLDIRSPGLGDTAMYLCATSRDGGNTEAFFGQGTRLTVV.

This clonotype was counted only a few times. The chain joins TRBV7-9 to TRBJ1-1; 7 bases are shared with TRBD1. CDR3 length: 15 residues. The germline gives CDR1 SEHNR, CDR2 FQNEAQ (reference sequence). Trimming removed 4 bases from V and 3 bases from J; junction bases left unmatched: 8. Here the CDR3 DNA reads TGTGCCAGCAGCTCAAGCGACAGGGTTGACACTGAAGCTTTCTTT. Residues: CASSSSDRVDTEAFF.

The genes are TRBV15 and TRBJ2-3, with 7 nucleotides matching TRBD1. CDR1 is LNHNV, CDR2 YYDKDF, per germline (reference sequence). This CDR3 spans 15 amino acids. Germline trimming cut 1 base from V and 2 bases from J; bases unmatched to any gene: 3. Written as DNA, the CDR3 is TGTGCCACCAGCAGAGGGGACAGATTCACAGATACGCAGTATTTT. Amino acid sequence: CATSRGDRFTDTQYF.

A few counts support this clonotype. V and J are TRBV30 and TRBJ2-1; possible D gene TRBD2, 6 bases. Trimming stripped 0 bases from V and 8 bases from J, with 14 bases between. Germline V gives CDR1 GTSNPN, CDR2 SVGIG (reference sequence). The CDR3 length is 14 residues. The CDR3, as DNA: TGTGCCTGGAGTGTTTCGCGGGGTGGGTATGAGCAGTTCTTC. Residues: CAWSVSRGGYEQFF.

This clonotype has just a few counts. In nucleotides, the CDR3 is TGCAGCGTTGAAGTAGGACTAGCGGGGGGTAAAAGCACAGATACGCAGTATTTT. The encoded protein is CSVEVGLAGGKSTDTQYF. The chain joins TRBV29-1 to TRBJ2-3; TRBD2 matches at 14 bases. Germline-derived CDR1 and CDR2 are SQVTM and ANQGSEA. This CDR3 comprises 18 residues. J was trimmed by 0 bases and V by 1 base; bases with no gene match: 6.

V usage is TRBV6-1 and J usage is TRBJ2-2, with 11 nucleotides matching TRBD2. CDR1 MNHNS and CDR2 SASEGT come from the germline V gene. The ends lost 3 bases at V and 5 bases at J; junction bases unmatched: 5. The CDR3 consists of 16 residues. CDR3 residues: CASSDLAGGGTGELFF. The CDR3 DNA is TGTGCCAGCAGTGACCTAGCGGGAGGTGGAACCGGGGAGCTGTTTTTT.